One sample yielded the 5 T cell receptor beta chains listed below, sequenced in a study of T cell responses to AZD1222 COVID-19 vaccine. Measured with immunoSEQ multiplex PCR; TCRdb has only the in-frame clones, and not every one. The table shows fewer than 250,000 clones, with around 92% occurring only once. Specimen: peripheral blood, collected on day 0 of AZD1222 vaccination. The receptors were sampled from an adult in good health.

This chain connects TRBV21-1 to TRBJ1-5; TRBD1, the table's D call, lacks a check against the DNA. TRBV21-1 is noted as a pseudogene. This CDR3 is 16 amino acids long. The CDR3 DNA reads as TGTGCCAGCAGCAAAGAGGGGCAGGGGCCTTGGCAGCCCCAGCATTTT. Translated, it gives CASSKEGQGPWQPQHF.

This clone was counted once. The chain links TRBV7-3 to TRBJ2-1, with 12 nucleotides matching TRBD1. CDR3 length: 15 residues. Losses at the gene ends were 5 bases for V and 9 bases for J; bases not matched to a gene: 8. Germline V gene sequence: CDR1 SGHTA, CDR2 FQGTGA. The CDR3 DNA reads as TGTGCCAGCAGCCGGCGGGACAGGGGGCAGGGTGAGCAGTTCTTC. This sequence encodes CASSRRDRGQGEQFF.

This clone was found once. The rearrangement uses TRBV6-6 and TRBJ2-5; the match to TRBD2 covers 10 bases. Trimming cost V 6 bases and J 1 base; bases outside gene matches: 8. Germline values: CDR1 MNHNY, CDR2 SVGAGI (reference sequence). The CDR3 covers 16 residues. DNA of the CDR3: TGTGCCAGCAGGCATACTCTAGCGGGGGCCCAAGAGACCCAGTACTTC. Translating it yields CASRHTLAGAQETQYF.

This chain uses TRBV5-6 with TRBJ2-7; D is tentatively TRBD1 or TRBD2 (5 bases each). CDR3 length: 14 amino acids. The V gene's germline CDR1 is SGHDT and CDR2 YYEEEE. With 8 bases removed from V and 5 bases from J, the gap between germline ends came to 20 bases. The CDR3 region is CASSIEGLGDEQYF. In DNA form, the CDR3 reads TGTGCCAGTAGTATAGAGGGTCTGGGGGACGAGCAGTACTTC.

The chain carries TRBV12-3 or TRBV12-4 and TRBJ2-5; D not resolved. The CDR3 is 12 residues long. Trimming took 5 bases from V and 5 from J, leaving 9 bases between them. CDR3: CASSILGETQYF. The CDR3 bases are TGTGCCAGCAGTATCCTTGGGGAGACCCAGTACTTC.